These 19 T cell receptor beta chains were all obtained from the same sample, sequenced in a study of CD8 T cells in Susac syndrome. When the RNA was reverse transcribed, random hexamers were used with an input of roughly 0.5 to 1 ug. One entry per CDR3 protein, called by TCRdb with MiXCR from the immunoSEQ multiplex PCR reads. This table has around 200,000 distinct CDR3 sequences, about 94% appearing once. The specimen was CD4+ T cells from PBMCs. These receptors originate from a human donor with Susac syndrome.

As regards this clonotype: At one of its ends the junction is not consistent with the germline gene, which may arise from a read error. The chain has TRBV7-9 and TRBJ2-5, with 10 bases fitting TRBD1. The CDR3 loop spans 18 amino acids. The germline gives CDR1 SEHNR, CDR2 FQNEAQ (reference sequence). The CDR3 region has the DNA TGTGCCAGCAGCCTAGCAGGGACAGGGGTCCCAACGAAAGAGACCCAGTACTTC. It translates to CASSLAGTGVPTKETQYF.

CDR3 protein: CASSQDLTGAGEQFF. The CDR3 DNA reads TGCGCCAGCAGCCAAGATTTGACGGGAGCGGGTGAGCAGTTCTTC. The chain uses TRBV4-3 and TRBJ2-1; maybe TRBD2 (6 bases). The CDR3 has 15 amino acids. Looked up from germline, CDR1 is LGHNA and CDR2 is YSLEER. Trimming left V 0 bases short and J 9 bases short, with 15 bases between.

The chain is built from TRBV10-3 and TRBJ2-3, with 7 bases lining up with TRBD2. The germline V gene encodes CDR1 ENHRY and CDR2 SYGVKD. The CDR3 has 14 amino acids. J gave up 2 bases and V 6 bases, and 5 bases lay outside the gene matches. The CDR3 loop is CAIRSSGYTDTQYF. The CDR3 region has the DNA TGTGCCATCAGATCTAGCGGCTACACAGATACGCAGTATTTT.

The chain combines TRBV12-3 or TRBV12-4 with TRBJ1-2, with TRBD1 matching over 9 bases. The CDR3 contains 15 residues. Trimming took 5 bases from V and 7 from J; bases not matched to a gene: 11. The DNA of the CDR3 is TGTGCCAGCAGTCCTCCGGGACAGGGCACGGGTGGCTACACCTTC. This sequence encodes CASSPPGQGTGGYTF.

The V gene is TRBV29-1, the J gene TRBJ1-1; D remains unclear. The CDR3 spans 13 residues. Germline loops: CDR1 SQVTM, CDR2 ANQGSEA. The V and J ends lost 1 base and 8 bases respectively, with 14 bases between them. CDR3 in amino acids: CSVEGRALGEAFF. As DNA, the CDR3 is TGCAGCGTTGAAGGTCGGGCCCTCGGGGAAGCTTTCTTT.

This chain connects TRBV20-1 to TRBJ1-2; TRBD1 agrees at 7 bases. The CDR3 has 12 residues. V shed 5 bases and J 6 bases; nucleotides not matched to a gene: 6. The germline V gene encodes CDR1 DFQATT and CDR2 SNEGSKA (reference sequence). CDR3 nucleotides: TGCAGTGCTGGACAGGCCGCCGATGGCTACACCTTC. Its translation is CSAGQAADGYTF.

V and J are TRBV25-1 and TRBJ1-3, with no clear D. The V and J ends lost 2 bases and 4 bases respectively, with 12 bases between them. This CDR3 is built from 15 residues. Germline CDR1 and CDR2: MGHDK and SYGVNS. The CDR3 reads CASSEATDGGNTIYF. Written as DNA, the CDR3 is TGTGCCAGCAGTGAAGCCACGGACGGAGGAAACACCATATATTTT.

The V call is TRBV5-1, the J call TRBJ2-2; D not certain. The germline gives CDR1 SGHRS, CDR2 YFSETQ. V was pared by 0 bases and J by 0 bases, with 9 bases between. The CDR3 is 16 amino acids. CDR3 nucleotides: TGCGCCAGCAGCTTGGGAGAAGATTCGAACACCGGGGAGCTGTTTTTT. Translation: CASSLGEDSNTGELFF.

The chain is built from TRBV29-1 and TRBJ2-7; 9 positions agree with TRBD1. V lost 4 bases to trimming and J lost 3 bases; unmatched junction nucleotides: 7. CDR1 is SQVTM, CDR2 ANQGSEA, per germline. The CDR3 runs to 14 residues. The CDR3 DNA sequence: TGCAGCGTTGGTGGGACAGGGCCGATCTACGAGCAGTACTTC. It specifies CSVGGTGPIYEQYF.

This clonotype showed up just once. This sequence joins TRBV7-2 and TRBJ1-1; D uncertain. This CDR3 has 13 residues. In germline, CDR1 is SGHTA, CDR2 FQGNSA. With 0 bases removed from V and 5 bases from J, the gap between germline ends came to 7 bases. The CDR3 region is CASSLAGLTEAFF. CDR3 DNA sequence: TGTGCCAGCAGCTTAGCCGGTCTTACTGAAGCTTTCTTT. The complete variable domain, with remaining parts taken from reference TRBV7-2 and TRBJ1-1, reads GAGVSQSPSNKVTEKGKDVELRCDPISGHTALYWYRQSLGQGLEFLIYFQGNSAPDKSGLPSDRFSAERTGGSVSTLTIQRTQQEDSAVYLCASSLAGLTEAFFGQGTRLTVV.

The rearrangement links TRBV7-8 to TRBJ1-5, with D tentatively TRBD1 (5 bases). The CDR3 has 17 residues. Deletions cut 0 bases from V and 9 bases from J, with 21 bases between. The V gene's germline CDR1 is SGHVS and CDR2 FQNEAQ. The CDR3 reads CASSLALQGKVERPQHF. The CDR3 nucleotides read TGTGCCAGCAGCTTAGCCTTGCAGGGTAAAGTCGAGCGGCCCCAGCATTTT.

J is TRBJ2-7 and V is TRBV29-1; the D is unclear. CDR1 is SQVTM and CDR2 is ANQGSEA in the germline V gene. The CDR3 covers 11 residues. The ends were cut back, 1 base at V and 8 bases at J, with 9 bases in the middle. This chain's CDR3 is CSVEASTKQYF. DNA of the CDR3: TGCAGCGTTGAAGCATCTACGAAGCAGTACTTC.

The gene calls are TRBV7-2 and TRBJ1-6; D is ambiguous. V shed 5 bases and J shed 8 bases, with 10 bases lying between them. CDR3 length: 13 residues. Germline V gene data show CDR1 as SGHTA and CDR2 as FQGNSA. The CDR3 DNA is TGTGCCAGCAGCGCCCAGCGCGATTCACCCCTCCACTTT. Encoded protein: CASSAQRDSPLHF.

The gene calls are TRBV2 and TRBJ2-3; the D is unclear. Trimming pared 0 bases from V and 1 base from J, leaving 2 bases between. The germline V gene encodes CDR1 SNHLY and CDR2 FYNNEI. This CDR3 spans 13 amino acids. The CDR3: CASSEARTDTQYF. CDR3 bases: TGTGCCAGCAGTGAAGCACGCACAGATACGCAGTATTTT.

The chain couples TRBV11-2 to TRBJ1-1; D not resolved. The CDR3 is 16 residues long. Looked up from germline, CDR1 is SGHAT and CDR2 is FQNNGV. Trimming stripped 7 bases from V and 2 bases from J, with 20 bases between. CDR3 sequence reads: CASTTTVGRVNTEAFF. In nucleotides, the CDR3 is TGTGCCAGCACCACAACGGTGGGTCGGGTTAACACTGAAGCTTTCTTT.

The V call is TRBV7-2, the J call TRBJ2-1, with a possible D match to TRBD2 (5 bases). The CDR3 loop spans 15 amino acids. CDR1 and CDR2 from the germline V gene are SGHTA and FQGNSA. V lost 4 bases, J lost 7 bases, and 17 bases lay in between. CDR3 nucleotides: TGTGCCAGCAGCTCCTTGGGTTACGAGGGTAATGAGCAGTTCTTC. It codes for CASSSLGYEGNEQFF.

V is TRBV19 and J is TRBJ1-2; maybe TRBD1 (5 bases). The V end lost 6 bases, the J end lost 4 bases, and 15 bases lay between the germline ends. The CDR3 has 14 amino acids. CDR1 is LNHDA, CDR2 SQIVND, per germline (reference sequence). The CDR3 DNA follows: TGTGCCAGTAGCCCTCAGGGTTCCGGCTATGGCTACACCTTC. Its protein is CASSPQGSGYGYTF.

The rearrangement joins TRBV29-1 to TRBJ2-1, with TRBD2 identical over 10 bases. With V trimmed by 5 bases and J by 8 bases, 6 bases remained unmatched. The germline V gene has CDR1 SQVTM and CDR2 ANQGSEA. The CDR3 has 13 amino acids. In DNA form, the CDR3 reads TGCAGCGTTAGCGGGAGGGCCCTCCATGAGCAGTTCTTC. As protein: CSVSGRALHEQFF.

CDR3 nucleotides: TGCAGCGTTGAGATTGGGATGGATGAGCAGTTCTTC. Translated, it gives CSVEIGMDEQFF. This chain connects TRBV29-1 to TRBJ2-1; D not resolved. CDR3 length equals 12 residues. Germline CDR1 SQVTM, CDR2 ANQGSEA. The V end was cut by 3 bases, the J end by 8 bases, with 11 bases between.